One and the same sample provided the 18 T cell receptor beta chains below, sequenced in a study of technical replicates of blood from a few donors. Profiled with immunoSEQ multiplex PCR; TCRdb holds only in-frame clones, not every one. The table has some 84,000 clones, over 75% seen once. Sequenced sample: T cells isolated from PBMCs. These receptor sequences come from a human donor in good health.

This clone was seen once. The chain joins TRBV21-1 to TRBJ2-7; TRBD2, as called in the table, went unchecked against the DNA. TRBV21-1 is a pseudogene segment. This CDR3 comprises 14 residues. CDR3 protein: CASSKNFRSLEQYF. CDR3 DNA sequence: TGTGCCAGCAGCAAAAATTTCCGAAGCCTGGAGCAGTACTTC.

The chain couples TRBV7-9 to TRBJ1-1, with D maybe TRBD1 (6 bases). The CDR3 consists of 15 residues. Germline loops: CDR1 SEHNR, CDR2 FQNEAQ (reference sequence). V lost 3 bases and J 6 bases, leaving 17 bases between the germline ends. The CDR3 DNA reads TGTGCCAGCAGCTTTCTCTGGACAGACGAGGCTGAAGCTTTCTTT. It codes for CASSFLWTDEAEAFF.

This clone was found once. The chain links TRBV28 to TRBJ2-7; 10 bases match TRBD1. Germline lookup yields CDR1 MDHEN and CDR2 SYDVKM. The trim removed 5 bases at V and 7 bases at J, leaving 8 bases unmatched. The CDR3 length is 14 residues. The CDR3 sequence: CASSLLGTGEEQYF. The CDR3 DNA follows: TGTGCCAGCAGTCTCCTTGGGACAGGGGAAGAGCAGTACTTC.

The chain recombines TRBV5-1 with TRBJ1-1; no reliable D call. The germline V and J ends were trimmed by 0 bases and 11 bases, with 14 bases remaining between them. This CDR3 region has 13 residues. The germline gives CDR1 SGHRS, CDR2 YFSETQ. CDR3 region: CASSLARVESAFF. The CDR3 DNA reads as TGCGCCAGCAGCTTGGCCCGGGTTGAGAGTGCTTTCTTT.

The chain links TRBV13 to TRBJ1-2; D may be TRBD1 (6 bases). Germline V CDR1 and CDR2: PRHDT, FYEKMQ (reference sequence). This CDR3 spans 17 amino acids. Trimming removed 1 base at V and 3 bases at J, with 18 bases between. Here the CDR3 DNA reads TGTGCCAGCAGCTTAGACTCGGGACACATCCTCGACTATGGCTACACCTTC. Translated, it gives CASSLDSGHILDYGYTF. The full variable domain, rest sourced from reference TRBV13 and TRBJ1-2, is AAGVIQSPRHLIKEKRETATLKCYPIPRHDTVYWYQQGPGQDPQFLISFYEKMQSDKGSIPDRFSAQQFSDYHSELNMSSLELGDSALYFCASSLDSGHILDYGYTFGSGTRLTVV.

CDR3 nucleotide sequence: TGTGCCTGGAGTACCCAAGGGGGGGGCACTGAAGCTTTCTTT. As protein: CAWSTQGGGTEAFF. The rearrangement links TRBV30 to TRBJ1-1; TRBD1 might be the D (6 bases). CDR3 length: 14 amino acids. Trimming took 2 bases from V and 4 from J, leaving 14 bases between them. Germline V lookup: CDR1 GTSNPN, CDR2 SVGIG (reference sequence).

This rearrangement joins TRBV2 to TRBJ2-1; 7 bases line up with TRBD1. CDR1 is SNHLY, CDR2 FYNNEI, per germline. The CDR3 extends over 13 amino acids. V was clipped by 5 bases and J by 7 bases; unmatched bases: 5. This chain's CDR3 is CASSWDRKNEQFF. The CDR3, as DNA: TGTGCCAGCAGTTGGGACAGAAAGAATGAGCAGTTCTTC. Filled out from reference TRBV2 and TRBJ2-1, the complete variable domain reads EPEVTQTPSHQVTQMGQEVILRCVPISNHLYFYWYRQILGQKVEFLVSFYNNEISEKSEIFDDQFSVERPDGSNFTLKIRSTKLEDSAMYFCASSWDRKNEQFFGPGTRLTVL.

CDR3 sequence: CASSVAGTTNYEQYF. The CDR3 region has the DNA TGTGCCAGCAGCGTAGCCGGGACTACCAACTACGAGCAGTACTTC. The chain uses TRBV9 and TRBJ2-7, with 7 bases fitting TRBD2. The CDR3 is 15 residues long. V shed 0 bases, J shed 3 bases, and the junction held 6 bases outside the gene matches. Germline V gives CDR1 SGDLS, CDR2 YYNGEE.

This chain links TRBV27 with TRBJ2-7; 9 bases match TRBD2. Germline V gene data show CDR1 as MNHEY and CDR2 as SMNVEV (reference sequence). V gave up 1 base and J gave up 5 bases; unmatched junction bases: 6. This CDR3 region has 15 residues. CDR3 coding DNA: TGTGCCAGCAGTTTATATCTAGCGGGAATAAACGAGCAGTACTTC. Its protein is CASSLYLAGINEQYF.

The CDR3 DNA reads as TGTGCCAGCAGTTTATTTACGGAGCCCCAGCATTTT. It translates to CASSLFTEPQHF. The chain couples TRBV28 to TRBJ1-5; D gene uncertain. Trimming stripped 1 base from V and 8 bases from J, with 6 bases between. This CDR3 region has 12 residues. Germline V lookup: CDR1 MDHEN, CDR2 SYDVKM. The entire variable domain, with the rest obtained from reference TRBV28 and TRBJ1-5, is as follows: DVKVTQSSRYLVKRTGEKVFLECVQDMDHENMFWYRQDPGLGLRLIYFSYDVKMKEKGDIPEGYSVSREKKERFSLILESASTNQTSMYLCASSLFTEPQHFGDGTRLSIL.

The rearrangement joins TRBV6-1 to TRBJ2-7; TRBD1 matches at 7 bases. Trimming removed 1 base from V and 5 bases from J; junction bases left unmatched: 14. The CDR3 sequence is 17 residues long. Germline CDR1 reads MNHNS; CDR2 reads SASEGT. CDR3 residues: CASSEVGFRGRGHEQYF. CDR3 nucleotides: TGTGCCAGCAGTGAAGTGGGGTTCCGGGGTAGGGGGCACGAGCAGTACTTC.

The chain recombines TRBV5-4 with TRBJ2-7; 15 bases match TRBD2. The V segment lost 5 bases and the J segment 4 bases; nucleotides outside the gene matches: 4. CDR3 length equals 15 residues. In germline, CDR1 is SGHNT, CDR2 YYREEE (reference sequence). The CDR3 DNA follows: TGTGCCAGCAGTTCCGGGACTAGCGGGAGGTACGAGCAGTACTTC. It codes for CASSSGTSGRYEQYF.

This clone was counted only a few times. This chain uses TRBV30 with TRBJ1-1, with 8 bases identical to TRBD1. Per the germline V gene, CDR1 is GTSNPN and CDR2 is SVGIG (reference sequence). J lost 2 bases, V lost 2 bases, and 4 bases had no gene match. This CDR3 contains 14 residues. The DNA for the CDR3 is TGTGCCTGGAGTCCTGGGACAGGAAACACTGAAGCTTTCTTT. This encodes CAWSPGTGNTEAFF.

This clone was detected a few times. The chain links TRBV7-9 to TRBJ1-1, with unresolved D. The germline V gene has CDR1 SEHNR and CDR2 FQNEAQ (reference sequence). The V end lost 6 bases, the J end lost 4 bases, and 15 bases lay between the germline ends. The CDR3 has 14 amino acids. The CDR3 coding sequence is TGTGCCAGCAGTTTACCACGGGATCTCACTGAAGCTTTCTTT. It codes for CASSLPRDLTEAFF.

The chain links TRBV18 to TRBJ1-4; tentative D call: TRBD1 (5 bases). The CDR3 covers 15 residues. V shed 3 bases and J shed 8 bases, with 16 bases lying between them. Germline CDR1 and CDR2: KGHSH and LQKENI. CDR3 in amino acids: CASSPGGFQFEKLFF. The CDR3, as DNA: TGTGCCAGCTCACCCGGGGGTTTCCAGTTCGAAAAACTGTTTTTT.

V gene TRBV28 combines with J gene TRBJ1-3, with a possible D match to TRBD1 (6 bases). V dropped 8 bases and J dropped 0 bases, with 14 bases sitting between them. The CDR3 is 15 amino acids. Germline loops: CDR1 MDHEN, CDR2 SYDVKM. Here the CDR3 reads CASRQTGISGNTIYF. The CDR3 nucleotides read TGTGCCAGCCGGCAAACAGGGATCTCTGGAAACACCATATATTTT.

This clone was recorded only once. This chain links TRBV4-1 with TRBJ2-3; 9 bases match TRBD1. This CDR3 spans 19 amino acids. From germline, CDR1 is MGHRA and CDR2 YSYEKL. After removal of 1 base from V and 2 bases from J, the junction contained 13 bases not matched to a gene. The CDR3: CASSQALQGTGPYTDTQYF. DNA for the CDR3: TGCGCCAGCAGCCAAGCCTTACAAGGGACAGGGCCTTACACAGATACGCAGTATTTT.

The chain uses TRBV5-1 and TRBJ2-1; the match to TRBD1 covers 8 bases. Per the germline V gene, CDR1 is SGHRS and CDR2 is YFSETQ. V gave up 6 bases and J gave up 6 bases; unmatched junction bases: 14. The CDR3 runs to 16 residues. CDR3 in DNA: TGCGCCAGCACCCTTGGACCAGGGGGCCCTTCCAATGAGCAGTTCTTC. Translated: CASTLGPGGPSNEQFF.